Following are 25 T cell receptor beta chains from one sample sequenced in a study of cytotoxic CD8 clonotypes in ibrutinib-treated CLL (dated by TCRdb to the early 2020s). The sample's time point label is to be understood as: roughly 23 months on ibrutinib. Receptor libraries were prepared by the immunoSEQ multiplex PCR assay. Here the immuneACCESS table is served through TCRdb, limited to in-frame sequences with V and J called. Missing clones are a known gap in these copies; in checked studies unresolved V genes cover under half, and the rest lacks a known reason. This sample gives 150,000 or so clones in total; roughly three quarters of them show up just once. Of the sample, around 4.9% is held by the ten largest clones. The starting material was PBMCs, obtained after 24 months of ibrutinib treatment. These receptors were obtained from a human donor with chronic lymphocytic leukemia.

The V and J genes are TRBV9 and TRBJ1-5; 7 bases match TRBD1. CDR1 is SGDLS, CDR2 YYNGEE, per germline. The CDR3 length is 15 residues. Unmatched junction bases numbered 2, after V lost 0 bases and J lost 2 bases. DNA for the CDR3: TGTGCCAGCAGCGTAGGGGACAGCGGCAATCAGCCCCAGCATTTT. It yields the protein CASSVGDSGNQPQHF.

The V call is TRBV6-5, the J call TRBJ1-2; maybe TRBD1 (5 bases). The CDR3 loop spans 14 amino acids. Trimming shortened V by 0 bases and J by 6 bases, and 11 bases separated the two germline ends. Per germline, CDR1 MNHEY and CDR2 SVGAGI. The CDR3 loop is CASSYSGWGDGYTF. The CDR3 region has the DNA TGTGCCAGCAGTTACTCCGGGTGGGGGGATGGCTACACCTTC.

This chain joins TRBV10-2 and TRBJ2-7; D gene ambiguous. CDR3 length: 11 amino acids. Germline V lookup: CDR1 WSHSY, CDR2 SAAADI. V was clipped by 6 bases and J by 2 bases, with 5 bases between them. The CDR3 sequence: CASRGTYEQYF. For the CDR3, the DNA is TGCGCCAGCAGGGGAACCTACGAGCAGTACTTC.

This chain links TRBV5-1 with TRBJ2-7, with D perhaps being TRBD1 or TRBD2 (5 bases each). V was trimmed by 2 bases and J by 6 bases, leaving 9 bases between them. The germline V gene has CDR1 SGHRS and CDR2 YFSETQ. The CDR3 covers 12 residues. The CDR3 coding sequence is TGCGCCAGCAGCTTTGGGGGTGCCGAGCAGTACTTC. It yields the protein CASSFGGAEQYF.

The chain is built from TRBV7-2 and TRBJ1-1; the D is unclear. V was shortened by 5 bases and J by 14 bases, with 18 bases between the two germline ends. The CDR3 covers 12 residues. From germline, CDR1 is SGHTA and CDR2 FQGNSA. The CDR3 here is CASSPLTRGWFF. The CDR3 region has the DNA TGTGCCAGCAGCCCCCTCACACGGGGATGGTTCTTT.

The chain carries TRBV7-2 and TRBJ2-5, with unresolved D. This CDR3 comprises 11 residues. V was shortened by 5 bases and J by 4 bases, with 5 bases between the two germline ends. Germline CDR1 reads SGHTA; CDR2 reads FQGNSA. CDR3 nucleotide sequence: TGTGCCAGCAGCGAACCAGAGACCCAGTACTTC. This codes for CASSEPETQYF. Looking up the rest from reference TRBV7-2 and TRBJ2-5 gives the full variable domain: GAGVSQSPSNKVTEKGKDVELRCDPISGHTALYWYRQSLGQGLEFLIYFQGNSAPDKSGLPSDRFSAERTGGSVSTLTIQRTQQEDSAVYLCASSEPETQYFGPGTRLLVL.

The chain links TRBV11-3 to TRBJ1-1; TRBD1 is a possible D gene (6 bases). V lost 5 bases and J lost 4, with 11 bases in between. CDR1 and CDR2 from the germline V gene are SGHNT and YENEEA. This CDR3 has 13 residues. DNA for the CDR3: TGTGCCAGCAGCGCCAGGGGATTCACTGAAGCTTTCTTT. It is translated as CASSARGFTEAFF.

In its sample, this clone was seen a few times. The chain employs TRBV6-1 and TRBJ1-5, with D possibly being TRBD1 (6 bases). The length of the CDR3 is 17 residues. V lost 1 base and J 0 bases, leaving 13 bases between the germline ends. The V gene's germline CDR1 is MNHNS and CDR2 SASEGT. The CDR3 DNA reads as TGTGCCAGCAGTGAAGAGGGGGGGGCGCGTAGCAATCAGCCCCAGCATTTT. This encodes CASSEEGGARSNQPQHF.

This sequence joins TRBV28 and TRBJ2-3; D is undetermined. This CDR3 has 14 amino acids. V lost 6 bases, J lost 2 bases, and 12 bases lay in between. The germline gives CDR1 MDHEN, CDR2 SYDVKM. The CDR3 DNA reads TGTGCCAGCAGCCACTGGACCGACACAGATACGCAGTATTTT. This sequence encodes CASSHWTDTDTQYF.

In its sample, this clone was seen once. This sequence joins TRBV7-9 and TRBJ1-2; D is unclear. V lost 1 base to trimming and J lost 8 bases, with 11 bases between them. The CDR3 totals 13 residues. The germline V gene has CDR1 SEHNR and CDR2 FQNEAQ (reference sequence). CDR3 sequence reads: CASSLGPTGGYTF. CDR3 nucleotide sequence: TGTGCCAGCAGCTTAGGGCCTACCGGGGGCTACACCTTC.

This chain links TRBV29-1 with TRBJ1-2; 7 positions agree with TRBD1. The CDR3 is 11 amino acids. The germline gives CDR1 SQVTM, CDR2 ANQGSEA. Trimming cost V 4 bases and J 7 bases; bases outside gene matches: 3. CDR3 region: CSVGGQSGYTF. CDR3 in DNA: TGCAGCGTTGGGGGACAGAGTGGCTACACCTTC.

In this sample, this clone turned up a few times. V gene TRBV11-1 combines with J gene TRBJ1-2; TRBD1 matches 7 bases. The V segment lost 5 bases and the J segment 8 bases; nucleotides outside the gene matches: 5. CDR3 size: 12 residues. Per germline, CDR1 SGHAT and CDR2 FQDESV (reference sequence). The CDR3 loop reads CASSPDRMGYTF. In nucleotides, the CDR3 is TGTGCCAGCAGCCCGGACAGGATGGGCTACACCTTC.

The rearrangement uses TRBV7-8 and TRBJ2-5; TRBD2 aligns across 13 bases. Germline lookup yields CDR1 SGHVS and CDR2 FQNEAQ. The CDR3 loop spans 16 amino acids. V lost 5 bases and J lost 2; bases outside the gene matches: 5. The CDR3 spells CASSQGTSGAQETQYF. The CDR3 DNA reads TGTGCCAGCAGCCAAGGGACTAGCGGGGCACAAGAGACCCAGTACTTC.

The V and J genes are TRBV19 and TRBJ1-5, with 7 nucleotides matching TRBD1. Per the germline V gene, CDR1 is LNHDA and CDR2 is SQIVND (reference sequence). With 3 bases clipped from V and 7 bases from J, the junction kept 18 bases outside the gene matches. The CDR3 totals 18 residues. The CDR3 sequence is CASSMIEGALPTQQPQHF. The CDR3 DNA follows: TGTGCCAGTAGTATGATTGAGGGGGCGCTCCCCACCCAGCAGCCCCAGCATTTT.

The chain carries TRBV6-5 and TRBJ2-2, with D perhaps given as TRBD1 or TRBD2 (5 bases each). Trimming removed 6 bases from V and 5 bases from J, with 16 bases in between. This CDR3 is 15 amino acids long. CDR1 MNHEY and CDR2 SVGAGI come from the germline V gene. CDR3 in amino acids: CASSFGTPGTGELFF. DNA of the CDR3: TGTGCCAGCAGCTTCGGGACCCCGGGGACCGGGGAGCTGTTTTTT.

J is TRBJ1-3 and V is TRBV2; D remains unclear. Germline V gene lookup returns CDR1 SNHLY and CDR2 FYNNEI. The CDR3 has 13 residues. V lost 8 bases and J 2 bases, leaving 10 bases between the germline ends. This CDR3 is CASWWAAGNTIYF. The CDR3 nucleotides read TGTGCCAGCTGGTGGGCAGCTGGAAACACCATATATTTT.

The chain joins TRBV4-2 to TRBJ2-2, with a tentative D call TRBD2 (6 bases). V lost 0 bases and J 4 bases, leaving 12 bases between the germline ends. Germline CDR1 LGHNA, CDR2 YNFKEQ. This CDR3 is 16 amino acids long. CDR3 bases: TGTGCCAGCAGCCAAGATGCCGGGAGTTTCACCGGGGAGCTGTTTTTT. This sequence encodes CASSQDAGSFTGELFF.

This sequence joins TRBV6-6 and TRBJ2-7; the match to TRBD2 covers 13 bases. Germline V gene data show CDR1 as MNHNY and CDR2 as SVGAGI (reference sequence). V was pared by 7 bases and J by 3 bases, with 9 bases of the junction left unmatched. CDR3 size: 16 residues. CDR3 DNA: TGTGCCAGCAAACAGGAGGGACTAGCGGGATTCTACGAGCAGTACTTC. Protein product: CASKQEGLAGFYEQYF.

V and J are TRBV4-3 and TRBJ2-5; D is unresolved. Trimming removed 1 base at V and 5 bases at J, with 11 bases between. The CDR3 is 14 amino acids. Germline-derived CDR1 and CDR2 are LGHNA and YSLEER. In DNA, the CDR3 is TGCGCCAGCAGCCAAGTGGGCTCCCCCGAGACCCAGTACTTC. Translating gives CASSQVGSPETQYF.

This clone was counted at least ten times. The rearrangement uses TRBV4-2 and TRBJ2-2, with D possibly matching TRBD1 (5 bases). CDR1 and CDR2 (germline): LGHNA, YNFKEQ. Trimming took off 4 bases at V and 6 bases at J, with 15 bases between the two ends. The CDR3 runs 15 residues. Here the CDR3 reads CASSPRVFRPGELFF. CDR3 coding DNA: TGTGCCAGCAGCCCCAGGGTGTTCCGGCCCGGGGAGCTGTTTTTT.

The chain links TRBV5-5 to TRBJ2-3; D is unresolved. Germline lookup yields CDR1 SGHKS and CDR2 YYEKEE (reference sequence). This CDR3 comprises 12 residues. Trimming cost V 4 bases and J 6 bases, with 9 bases left between them. DNA for the CDR3: TGTGCCAGCAGCCCCAAAATCGATACGCAGTATTTT. Amino acids: CASSPKIDTQYF.

This clone was recorded only once. V and J are TRBV4-1 and TRBJ1-2; D might be TRBD1 (6 bases). V was shortened by 1 base and J by 0 bases, with 18 bases between the two germline ends. Germline CDR1 and CDR2: MGHRA and YSYEKL. This CDR3 comprises 18 residues. The CDR3 coding sequence is TGCGCCAGCAGCCAAGCGGAGAATGACAGGACCTCTAACTATGGCTACACCTTC. Protein product: CASSQAENDRTSNYGYTF.

In this sample, this clone turned up a few times. The V and J genes are TRBV5-6 and TRBJ2-3; 10 bases are a match to TRBD2. The CDR3 extends over 16 amino acids. V was pared by 0 bases and J by 2 bases, with 3 bases of the junction left unmatched. Germline loops: CDR1 SGHDT, CDR2 YYEEEE. CDR3 protein: CASSLALAGATDTQYF. The CDR3 nucleotides are TGTGCCAGCAGCTTGGCCCTAGCGGGGGCCACAGATACGCAGTATTTT. The whole variable domain, filled in from reference TRBV5-6 and TRBJ2-3, reads DAGVTQSPTHLIKTRGQQVTLRCSPKSGHDTVSWYQQALGQGPQFIFQYYEEEERQRGNFPDRFSGHQFPNYSSELNVNALLLGDSALYLCASSLALAGATDTQYFGPGTRLTVL.

The CDR3 loop is CASSTRGDEQFF. The CDR3 bases are TGTGCCAGCAGCACCCGGGGGGATGAGCAGTTCTTC. The rearrangement joins TRBV6-6 to TRBJ2-1, with 7 nucleotides matching TRBD2. The CDR3 runs 12 residues. V shed 6 bases, J shed 8 bases, and the junction held 4 bases outside the gene matches. Per germline, CDR1 MNHNY and CDR2 SVGAGI (reference sequence).

V gene TRBV5-1 combines with J gene TRBJ2-5; TRBD2 agrees at 8 bases. The CDR3 consists of 14 residues. Looked up from germline, CDR1 is SGHRS and CDR2 is YFSETQ. Trimming cost V 3 bases and J 1 base; bases outside gene matches: 2. DNA for the CDR3: TGCGCCAGCAGCTCCGGGGGGGCCCAAGAGACCCAGTACTTC. This sequence encodes CASSSGGAQETQYF.